The 3 T cell receptor beta chains presented below share a single source sample, sequenced in a study of cytomegalovirus exposure and HLA in healthy donors. Researchers ran the PCR with 60 Vbeta and 13 Jbeta primers. Profiled with immunoSEQ multiplex PCR; TCRdb holds only in-frame clones, not every one. Here the sample spans some 65,000 clones, over 60% being singletons. Specimen: PBMCs. The receptors were sampled from a man aged 50 or older in good health and CMV-seropositive.

The CDR3 DNA follows: TGTGCCAGCAGTCACTATATGGGCACAGATACGCAGTATTTT. Translating gives CASSHYMGTDTQYF. This chain uses TRBV27 with TRBJ2-3; no firm D call. This CDR3 has 14 amino acids. V was cut by 5 bases and J by 1 base, with 10 bases left in between. Germline-derived CDR1 and CDR2 are MNHEY and SMNVEV (reference sequence).

The J gene is TRBJ2-3, the V gene TRBV10-3; maybe TRBD2 (5 bases). The V end was cut by 6 bases, the J end by 5 bases, with 15 bases between. This CDR3 spans 14 amino acids. The germline V gene encodes CDR1 ENHRY and CDR2 SYGVKD. The DNA of the CDR3 is TGTGCCATCAGGGAGGCGCGGCTGCGAGATACGCAGTATTTT. Protein product: CAIREARLRDTQYF.

The chain recombines TRBV11-3 with TRBJ2-3; 10 bases fit TRBD1. J gave up 2 bases and V 5 bases, and 4 bases lay outside the gene matches. Germline V gene lookup returns CDR1 SGHNT and CDR2 YENEEA. The CDR3 covers 15 residues. CDR3 DNA: TGTGCCAGCAGCGTGGGACAGGGGCACACAGATACGCAGTATTTT. Residues: CASSVGQGHTDTQYF.